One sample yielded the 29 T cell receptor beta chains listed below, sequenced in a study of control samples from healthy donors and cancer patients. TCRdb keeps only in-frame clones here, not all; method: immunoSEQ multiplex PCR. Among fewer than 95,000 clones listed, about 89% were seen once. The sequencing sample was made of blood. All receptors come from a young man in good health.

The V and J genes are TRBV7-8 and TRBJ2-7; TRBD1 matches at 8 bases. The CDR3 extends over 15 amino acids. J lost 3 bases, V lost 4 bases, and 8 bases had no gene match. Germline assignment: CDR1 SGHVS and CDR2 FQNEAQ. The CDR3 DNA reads TGTGCCAGCAGCTACCATGACAGGGGTTTCTACGAGCAGTACTTC. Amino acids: CASSYHDRGFYEQYF.

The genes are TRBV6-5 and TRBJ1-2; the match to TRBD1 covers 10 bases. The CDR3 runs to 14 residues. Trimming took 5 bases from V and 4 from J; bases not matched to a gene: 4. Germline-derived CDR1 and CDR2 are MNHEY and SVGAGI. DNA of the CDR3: TGTGCCAGCAGTCTCCGGACAGGGGGCTATGGCTACACCTTC. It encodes CASSLRTGGYGYTF.

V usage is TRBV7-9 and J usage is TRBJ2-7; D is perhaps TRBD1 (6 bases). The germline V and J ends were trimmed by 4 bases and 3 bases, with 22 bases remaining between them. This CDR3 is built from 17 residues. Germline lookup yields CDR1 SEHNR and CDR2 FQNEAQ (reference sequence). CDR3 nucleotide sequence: TGTGCCAGCAGCTCCGATACAACGACAGGTTATGGCTACGAGCAGTACGTC. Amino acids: CASSSDTTTGYGYEQYV.

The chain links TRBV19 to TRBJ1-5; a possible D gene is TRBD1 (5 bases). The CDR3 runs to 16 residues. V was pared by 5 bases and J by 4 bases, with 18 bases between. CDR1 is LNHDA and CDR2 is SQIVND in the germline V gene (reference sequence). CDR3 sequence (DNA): TGTGCCAGTAGTGAGCTCCGGCGGGGGGAAAATCAGCCCCAGCATTTT. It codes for CASSELRRGENQPQHF.

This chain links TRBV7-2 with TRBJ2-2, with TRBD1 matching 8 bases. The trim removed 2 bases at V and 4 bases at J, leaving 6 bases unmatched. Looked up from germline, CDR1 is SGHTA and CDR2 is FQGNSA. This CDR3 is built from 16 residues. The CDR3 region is CASSLQGAFGTGELFF. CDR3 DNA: TGTGCCAGCAGCTTACAGGGGGCTTTCGGCACCGGGGAGCTGTTTTTT.

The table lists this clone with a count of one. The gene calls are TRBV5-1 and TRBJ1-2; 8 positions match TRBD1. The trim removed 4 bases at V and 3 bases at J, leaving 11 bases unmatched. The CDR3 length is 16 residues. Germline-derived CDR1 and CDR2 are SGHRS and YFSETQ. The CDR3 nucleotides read TGCGCCAGCAGCCGGACAGGGTATACCAGAGACTATGGCTACACCTTC. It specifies CASSRTGYTRDYGYTF.

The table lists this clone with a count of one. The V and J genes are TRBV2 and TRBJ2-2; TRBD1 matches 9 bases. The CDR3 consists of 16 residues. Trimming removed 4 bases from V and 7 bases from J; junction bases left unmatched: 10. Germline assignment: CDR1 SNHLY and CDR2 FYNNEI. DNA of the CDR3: TGTGCCAGCAGTGGGGATACAGGGGGCTGGAACGGGGAGCTGTTTTTT. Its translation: CASSGDTGGWNGELFF.

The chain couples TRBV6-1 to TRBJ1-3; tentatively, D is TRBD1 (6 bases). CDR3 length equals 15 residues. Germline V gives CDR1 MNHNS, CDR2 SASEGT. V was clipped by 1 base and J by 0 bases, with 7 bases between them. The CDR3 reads CASSEVGGSGNTIYF. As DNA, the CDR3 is TGTGCCAGCAGTGAAGTAGGGGGCTCTGGAAACACCATATATTTT.

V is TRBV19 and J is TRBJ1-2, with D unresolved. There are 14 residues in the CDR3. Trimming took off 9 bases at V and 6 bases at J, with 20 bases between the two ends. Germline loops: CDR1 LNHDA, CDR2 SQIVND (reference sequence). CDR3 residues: CASSIPRPPDGYTF. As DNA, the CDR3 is TGTGCCAGCTCCATTCCCCGACCCCCTGATGGCTACACCTTC.

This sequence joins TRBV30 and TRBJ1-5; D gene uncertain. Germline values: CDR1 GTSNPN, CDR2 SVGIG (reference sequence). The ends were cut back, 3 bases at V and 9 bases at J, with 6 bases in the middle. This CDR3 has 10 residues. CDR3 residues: CAWRATPQHF. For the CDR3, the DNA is TGTGCCTGGAGGGCCACGCCCCAGCATTTT.

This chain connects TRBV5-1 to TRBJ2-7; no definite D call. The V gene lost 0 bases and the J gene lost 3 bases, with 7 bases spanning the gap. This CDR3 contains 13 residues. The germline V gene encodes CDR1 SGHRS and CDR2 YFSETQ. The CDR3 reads CASSLGSFYEQYF. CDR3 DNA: TGCGCCAGCAGCTTGGGCAGCTTCTACGAGCAGTACTTC.

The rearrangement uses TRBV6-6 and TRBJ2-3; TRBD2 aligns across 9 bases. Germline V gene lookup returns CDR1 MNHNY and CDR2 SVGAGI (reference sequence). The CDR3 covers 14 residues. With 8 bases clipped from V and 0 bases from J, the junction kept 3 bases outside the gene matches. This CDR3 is CASVAGASTDTQYF. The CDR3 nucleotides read TGTGCCAGCGTAGCGGGGGCCAGCACAGATACGCAGTATTTT.

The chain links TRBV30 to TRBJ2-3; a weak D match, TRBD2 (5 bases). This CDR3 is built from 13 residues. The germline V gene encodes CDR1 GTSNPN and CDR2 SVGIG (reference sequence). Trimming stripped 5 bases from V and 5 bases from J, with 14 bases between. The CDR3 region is CAWGRRPVDTQYF. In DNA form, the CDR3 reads TGTGCCTGGGGGAGACGGCCGGTAGATACGCAGTATTTT.

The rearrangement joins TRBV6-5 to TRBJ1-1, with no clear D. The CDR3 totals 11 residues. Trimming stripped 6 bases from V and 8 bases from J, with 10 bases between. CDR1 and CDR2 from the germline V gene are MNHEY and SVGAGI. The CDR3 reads CASSFREEAFF. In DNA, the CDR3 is TGTGCCAGCAGCTTCAGAGAAGAAGCTTTCTTT.

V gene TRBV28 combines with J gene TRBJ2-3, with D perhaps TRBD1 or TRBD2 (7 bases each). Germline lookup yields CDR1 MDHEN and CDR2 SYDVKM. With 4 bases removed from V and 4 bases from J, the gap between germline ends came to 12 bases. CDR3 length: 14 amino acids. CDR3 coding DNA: TGTGCCAGCAGTTCGACAGGGAGGGCAGATACGCAGTATTTT. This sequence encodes CASSSTGRADTQYF.

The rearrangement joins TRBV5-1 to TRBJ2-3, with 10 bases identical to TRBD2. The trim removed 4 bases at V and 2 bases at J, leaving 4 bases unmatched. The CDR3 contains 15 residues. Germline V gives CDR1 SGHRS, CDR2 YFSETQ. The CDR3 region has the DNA TGCGCCAGCAGCCGGAGCGGGGGGGACACAGATACGCAGTATTTT. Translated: CASSRSGGDTDTQYF. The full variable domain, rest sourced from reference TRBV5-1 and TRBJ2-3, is KAGVTQTPRYLIKTRGQQVTLSCSPISGHRSVSWYQQTPGQGLQFLFEYFSETQRNKGNFPGRFSGRQFSNSRSEMNVSTLELGDSALYLCASSRSGGDTDTQYFGPGTRLTVL.

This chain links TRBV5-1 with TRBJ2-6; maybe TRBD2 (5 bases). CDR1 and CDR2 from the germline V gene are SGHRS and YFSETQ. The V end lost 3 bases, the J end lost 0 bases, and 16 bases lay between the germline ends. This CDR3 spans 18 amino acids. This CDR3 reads CASSWTPGPYSGANVLTF. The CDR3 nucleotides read TGCGCCAGCAGCTGGACTCCGGGCCCTTACTCTGGGGCCAACGTCCTGACTTTC. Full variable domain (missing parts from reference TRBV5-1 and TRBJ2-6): KAGVTQTPRYLIKTRGQQVTLSCSPISGHRSVSWYQQTPGQGLQFLFEYFSETQRNKGNFPGRFSGRQFSNSRSEMNVSTLELGDSALYLCASSWTPGPYSGANVLTFGAGSRLTVL.

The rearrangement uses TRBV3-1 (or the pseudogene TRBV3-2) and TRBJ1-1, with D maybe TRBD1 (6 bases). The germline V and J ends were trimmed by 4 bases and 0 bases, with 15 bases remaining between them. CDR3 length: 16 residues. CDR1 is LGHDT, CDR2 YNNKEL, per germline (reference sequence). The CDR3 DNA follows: TGTGCCAGCAGCCTTTATCCGGGACAACTGAACACTGAAGCTTTCTTT. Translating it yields CASSLYPGQLNTEAFF.

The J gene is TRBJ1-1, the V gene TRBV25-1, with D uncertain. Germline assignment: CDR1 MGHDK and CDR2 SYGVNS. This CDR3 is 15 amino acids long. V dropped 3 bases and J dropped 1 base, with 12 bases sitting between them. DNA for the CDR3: TGTGCCAGCAGTGATGGGTCCCTTGGGAACACTGAAGCTTTCTTT. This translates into CASSDGSLGNTEAFF. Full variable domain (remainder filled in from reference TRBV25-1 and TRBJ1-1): EADIYQTPRYLVIGTGKKITLECSQTMGHDKMYWYQQDPGMELHLIHYSYGVNSTEKGDLSSESTVSRIRTEHFPLTLESARPSHTSQYLCASSDGSLGNTEAFFGQGTRLTVV.

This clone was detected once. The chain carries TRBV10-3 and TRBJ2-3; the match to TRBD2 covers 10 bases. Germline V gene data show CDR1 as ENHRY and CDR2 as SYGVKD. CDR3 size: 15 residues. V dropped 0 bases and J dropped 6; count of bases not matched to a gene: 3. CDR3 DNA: TGTGCCATCAGTGAGTCTAGCGGGGGGTCGGATACGCAGTATTTT. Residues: CAISESSGGSDTQYF.

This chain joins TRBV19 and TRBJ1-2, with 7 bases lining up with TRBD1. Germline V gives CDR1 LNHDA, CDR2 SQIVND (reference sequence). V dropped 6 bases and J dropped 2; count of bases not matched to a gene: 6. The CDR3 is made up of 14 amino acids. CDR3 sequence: CASRPGQWNYGYTF. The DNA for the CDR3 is TGTGCCAGTAGGCCGGGACAGTGGAACTATGGCTACACCTTC.

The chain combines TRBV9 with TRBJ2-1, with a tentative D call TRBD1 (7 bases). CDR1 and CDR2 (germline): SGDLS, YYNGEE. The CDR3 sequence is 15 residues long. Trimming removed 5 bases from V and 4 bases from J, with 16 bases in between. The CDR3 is CASSEAGGIYNEQFF. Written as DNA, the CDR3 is TGTGCCAGCAGTGAAGCAGGGGGGATTTACAATGAGCAGTTCTTC.

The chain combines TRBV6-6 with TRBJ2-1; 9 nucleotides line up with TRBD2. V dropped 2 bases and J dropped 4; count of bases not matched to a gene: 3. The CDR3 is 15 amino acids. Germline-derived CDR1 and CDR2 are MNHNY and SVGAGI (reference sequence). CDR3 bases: TGTGCCAGCAGTTACGCGGGGGGGCAATACAATGAGCAGTTCTTC. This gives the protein CASSYAGGQYNEQFF.

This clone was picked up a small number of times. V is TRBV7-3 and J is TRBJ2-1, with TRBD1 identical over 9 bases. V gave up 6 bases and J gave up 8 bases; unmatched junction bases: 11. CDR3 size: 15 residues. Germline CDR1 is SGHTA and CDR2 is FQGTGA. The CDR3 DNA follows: TGTGCCAGCAGTCCGTGGGGGACAGGGTACGATGAGCAGTTCTTC. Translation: CASSPWGTGYDEQFF. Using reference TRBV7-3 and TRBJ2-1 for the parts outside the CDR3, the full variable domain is GAGVSQTPSNKVTEKGKYVELRCDPISGHTALYWYRQSLGQGPEFLIYFQGTGAADDSGLPNDRFFAVRPEGSVSTLKIQRTERGDSAVYLCASSPWGTGYDEQFFGPGTRLTVL.

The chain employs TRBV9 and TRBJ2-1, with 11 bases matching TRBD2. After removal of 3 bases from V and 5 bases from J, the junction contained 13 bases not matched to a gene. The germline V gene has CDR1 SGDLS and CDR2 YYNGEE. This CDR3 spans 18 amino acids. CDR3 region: CASSATFILAGGDNEQFF. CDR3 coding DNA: TGTGCCAGCAGCGCGACCTTTATCCTAGCGGGGGGTGACAATGAGCAGTTCTTC.

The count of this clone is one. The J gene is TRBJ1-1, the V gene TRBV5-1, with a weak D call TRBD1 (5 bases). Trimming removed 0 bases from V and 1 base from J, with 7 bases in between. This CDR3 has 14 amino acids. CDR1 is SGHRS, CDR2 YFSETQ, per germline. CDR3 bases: TGCGCCAGCAGCTTGGCCACAGGGAACACTGAAGCTTTCTTT. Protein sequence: CASSLATGNTEAFF. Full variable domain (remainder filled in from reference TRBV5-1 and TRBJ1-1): KAGVTQTPRYLIKTRGQQVTLSCSPISGHRSVSWYQQTPGQGLQFLFEYFSETQRNKGNFPGRFSGRQFSNSRSEMNVSTLELGDSALYLCASSLATGNTEAFFGQGTRLTVV.

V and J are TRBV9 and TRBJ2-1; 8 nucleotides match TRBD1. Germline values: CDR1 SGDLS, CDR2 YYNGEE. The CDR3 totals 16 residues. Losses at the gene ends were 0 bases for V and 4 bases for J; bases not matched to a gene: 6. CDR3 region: CASSVEAGGRYNEQFF. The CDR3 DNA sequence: TGTGCCAGCAGCGTAGAGGCAGGGGGCAGATACAATGAGCAGTTCTTC.

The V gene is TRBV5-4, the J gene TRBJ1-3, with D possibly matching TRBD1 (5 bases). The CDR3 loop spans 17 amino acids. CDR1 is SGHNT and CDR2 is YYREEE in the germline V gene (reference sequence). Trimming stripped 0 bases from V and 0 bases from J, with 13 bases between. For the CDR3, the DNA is TGTGCCAGCAGCTTGGGCCAGGGAGCCTACTCTGGAAACACCATATATTTT. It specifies CASSLGQGAYSGNTIYF.

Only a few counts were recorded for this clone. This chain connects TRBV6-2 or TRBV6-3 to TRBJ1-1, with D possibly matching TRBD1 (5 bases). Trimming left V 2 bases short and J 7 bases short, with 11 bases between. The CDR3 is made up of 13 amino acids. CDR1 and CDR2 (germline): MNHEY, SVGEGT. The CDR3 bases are TGTGCCAGCAGTTACCTGCGGGGGTTTGAAGCTTTCTTT. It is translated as CASSYLRGFEAFF.